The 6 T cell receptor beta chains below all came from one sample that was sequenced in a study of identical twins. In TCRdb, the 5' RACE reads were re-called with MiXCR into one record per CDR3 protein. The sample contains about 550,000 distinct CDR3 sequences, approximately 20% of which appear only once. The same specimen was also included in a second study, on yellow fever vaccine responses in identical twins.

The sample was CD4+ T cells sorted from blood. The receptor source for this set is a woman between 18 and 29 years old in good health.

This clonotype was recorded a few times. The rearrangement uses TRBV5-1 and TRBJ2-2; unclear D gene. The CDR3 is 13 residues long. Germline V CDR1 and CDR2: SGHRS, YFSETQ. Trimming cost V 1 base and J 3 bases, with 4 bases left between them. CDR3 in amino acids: CASSLTDTGELFF. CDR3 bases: TGCGCCAGCAGCTTGACGGACACCGGGGAGCTGTTTTTT.

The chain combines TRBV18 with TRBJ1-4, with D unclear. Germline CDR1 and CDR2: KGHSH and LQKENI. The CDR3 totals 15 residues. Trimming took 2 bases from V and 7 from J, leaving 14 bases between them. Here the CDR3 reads CASSPIRGFSEKLFF. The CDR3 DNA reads TGTGCCAGCTCACCAATTCGGGGATTTAGTGAAAAACTGTTTTTT.

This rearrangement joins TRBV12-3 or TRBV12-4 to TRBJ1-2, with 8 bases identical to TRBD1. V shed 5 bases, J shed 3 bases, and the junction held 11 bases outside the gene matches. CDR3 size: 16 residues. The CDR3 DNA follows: TGTGCCAGCAGTCCGTGGGGACAGGTTTTTTACTATGGCTACACCTTC. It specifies CASSPWGQVFYYGYTF.

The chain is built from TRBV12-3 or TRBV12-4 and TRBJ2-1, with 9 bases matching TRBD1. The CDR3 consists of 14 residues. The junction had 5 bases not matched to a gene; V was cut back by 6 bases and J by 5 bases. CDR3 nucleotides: TGTGCCAGCAGGTGGACAGGGGCCAACAATGAGCAGTTCTTC. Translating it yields CASRWTGANNEQFF.

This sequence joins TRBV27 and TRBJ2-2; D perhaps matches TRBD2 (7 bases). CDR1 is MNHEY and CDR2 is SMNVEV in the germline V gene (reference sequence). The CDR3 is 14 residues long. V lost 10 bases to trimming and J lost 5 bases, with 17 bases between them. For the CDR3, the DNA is TGTGCCACCCGGGGGCTAGCGGTGACCGGGGAGCTGTTTTTT. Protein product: CATRGLAVTGELFF.

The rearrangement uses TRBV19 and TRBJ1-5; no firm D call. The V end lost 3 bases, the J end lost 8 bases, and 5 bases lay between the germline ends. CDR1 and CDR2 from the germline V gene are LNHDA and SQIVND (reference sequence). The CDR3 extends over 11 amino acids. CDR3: CASSIGEPQHF. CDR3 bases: TGTGCCAGTAGTATCGGGGAGCCCCAGCATTTT.